A single sample is the source of the 13 T cell receptor beta chains below, sequenced in a study of cytomegalovirus exposure and HLA in healthy donors. PCR employed 60 Vbeta and 13 Jbeta primers. Profiling relied on immunoSEQ multiplex PCR, and the TCRdb table lists in-frame clones only, not all of them. The data show about 130,000 clones, over 70% seen once. The specimen sequenced was PBMCs. The receptors shown here come from a woman between 40 and 55 years old in good health and CMV-seronegative.

The chain carries TRBV5-6 and TRBJ2-3, with D uncertain. The length of the CDR3 is 13 residues. Germline V gives CDR1 SGHDT, CDR2 YYEEEE. Trimming took off 0 bases at V and 1 base at J, with 3 bases between the two ends. CDR3 in DNA: TGTGCCAGCAGCTTGGCTGGCACAGATACGCAGTATTTT. Its protein is CASSLAGTDTQYF.

Worth noting for this clone: At one of its ends the junction is not consistent with the germline gene, which may arise from a read error. The chain employs TRBV7-7 and TRBJ1-1; 8 positions agree with TRBD1. This CDR3 spans 15 amino acids. The germline CDR1 and CDR2 sequences are SSHAT and FNYEAQ (reference sequence). The CDR3 coding sequence is TGTGCTAGCAGCACGTCGTCGCAGGGGGCTAGGGAAGCTTTCTTT. This translates into CASSTSSQGAREAFF.

This clone was seen just once. In DNA form, the CDR3 reads TGTGCCAGCTCACCGCCCAACAGGGGCTCATCCTACGAGCAGTACTTC. It translates to CASSPPNRGSSYEQYF. V is TRBV18 and J is TRBJ2-7; 7 nucleotides agree with TRBD1. Trimming removed 3 bases from V and 1 base from J; junction bases left unmatched: 9. CDR3 length: 16 amino acids. Germline V CDR1 and CDR2: KGHSH, LQKENI.

The chain carries TRBV19 and TRBJ1-5, with D possibly TRBD1 on 5 matching bases. Between the trimmed V and J ends, which lost 9 bases and 2 bases, there was a span of 11 bases. Germline V gives CDR1 LNHDA, CDR2 SQIVND (reference sequence). There are 13 residues in the CDR3. The CDR3 DNA reads as TGTGCCAGCAGGGATGGGGGCAATCAGCCCCAGCATTTT. Encoded protein: CASRDGGNQPQHF.

This chain joins TRBV2 and TRBJ1-2; D gene ambiguous. Germline CDR1 SNHLY, CDR2 FYNNEI. Trimming took 7 bases from V and 3 from J, leaving 9 bases between them. The CDR3 sequence is 12 residues long. CDR3 nucleotides: TGTGCCAGCAAGGAGGGATACTATGGCTACACCTTC. The encoded protein is CASKEGYYGYTF.

The CDR3 is CASGLGQGVNIQYF. The CDR3 DNA reads as TGTGCTAGTGGTTTGGGACAGGGGGTCAACATTCAGTACTTC. The chain couples TRBV12-5 to TRBJ2-4; TRBD1 matches 9 bases. V dropped 1 base and J dropped 7; count of bases not matched to a gene: 2. CDR1 and CDR2 from the germline V gene are LGHNT and FRNRAP. The CDR3 runs 14 residues.

The J gene is TRBJ1-1, the V gene TRBV4-1; the match to TRBD1 covers 7 bases. The length of the CDR3 is 15 residues. V was clipped by 4 bases and J by 2 bases; unmatched bases: 7. In germline, CDR1 is MGHRA, CDR2 YSYEKL. This CDR3 is CASSPWDSLNTEAFF. CDR3 nucleotides: TGCGCCAGCAGCCCCTGGGACAGTCTAAACACTGAAGCTTTCTTT.

The chain has TRBV4-1 and TRBJ2-5; tentative D call: TRBD2 (5 bases). The end of the DNA is better explained by TRBJ2-7, so the J call may be wrong. Germline V gene data show CDR1 as MGHRA and CDR2 as YSYEKL. The CDR3 spans 15 residues. Here the CDR3 reads CASSQGSSGLDEQYF. CDR3 DNA: TGCGCCAGCAGCCAAGGCTCCTCGGGGTTGGACGAGCAGTACTTC.

The V call is TRBV7-3, the J call TRBJ2-3; TRBD2 aligns across 11 bases. The length of the CDR3 is 15 residues. V lost 4 bases to trimming and J lost 3 bases; unmatched junction nucleotides: 3. Germline-derived CDR1 and CDR2 are SGHTA and FQGTGA. CDR3 DNA sequence: TGTGCCAGCAGCTCTACTAGCGGGGGAACAGATACGCAGTATTTT. Its translation is CASSSTSGGTDTQYF. Full variable domain (remainder filled in from reference TRBV7-3 and TRBJ2-3): GAGVSQTPSNKVTEKGKYVELRCDPISGHTALYWYRQSLGQGPEFLIYFQGTGAADDSGLPNDRFFAVRPEGSVSTLKIQRTERGDSAVYLCASSSTSGGTDTQYFGPGTRLTVL.

The rearrangement joins TRBV27 to TRBJ1-5; D call uncertain. The CDR3 consists of 12 residues. Trimming left V 3 bases short and J 8 bases short, with 8 bases between. Germline-derived CDR1 and CDR2 are MNHEY and SMNVEV (reference sequence). In DNA, the CDR3 is TGTGCCAGCAGTTTCCGGGAGGAGCCCCAGCATTTT. It is translated as CASSFREEPQHF.

This rearrangement joins TRBV19 to TRBJ2-6, with D possibly TRBD2 on 6 matching bases. The V end lost 2 bases, the J end lost 2 bases, and 16 bases lay between the germline ends. The CDR3 sequence is 18 residues long. The germline CDR1 and CDR2 sequences are LNHDA and SQIVND (reference sequence). CDR3 region: CASSISFAGGAGANVLTF. In nucleotides, the CDR3 is TGTGCCAGTAGTATATCATTTGCCGGGGGAGCTGGGGCCAACGTCCTGACTTTC.

The rearrangement joins TRBV7-9 to TRBJ2-7; D uncertain. With 4 bases removed from V and 3 bases from J, the gap between germline ends came to 16 bases. There are 15 residues in the CDR3. Germline values: CDR1 SEHNR, CDR2 FQNEAQ (reference sequence). Written as DNA, the CDR3 is TGTGCCAGCAGCTCGCCAGAGGCACGGAACTACGAGCAGTACTTC. It encodes CASSSPEARNYEQYF.

The CDR3: CASSQNLRTSGAGELFF. Here the CDR3 DNA reads TGTGCCAGCAGCCAAAACCTCCGGACTAGCGGGGCCGGGGAGCTGTTTTTT. V is TRBV4-2 and J is TRBJ2-2; 12 nucleotides align to TRBD2. The junction had 7 bases not matched to a gene; V was cut back by 2 bases and J by 6 bases. Germline V gives CDR1 LGHNA, CDR2 YNFKEQ. This CDR3 spans 17 amino acids.